This T cell receptor (beta chain) was recorded in a study of cytomegalovirus exposure and HLA in healthy donors. Study-wide findings and caveats: In a later analysis, V- and J-gene trimming of beta chains associated with a DCLRE1C missense variant, replicated independently. Rarity characterized most TCR sequences, yet some public TCRs appeared in many donors.

In regard to this clone: Its antigen is undetermined.

Trimming removed 4 bases at V and 4 bases at J, with 5 bases between. Germline loops: CDR1 LGHNA, CDR2 YSLEER. The CDR3 runs 12 residues. Primers: 60 Vbeta forward and 13 Jbeta reverse. Repertoires were generated with immunoSEQ multiplex PCR, while TCRdb's copy carries only in-frame clones and drops some. The repertoire holds around 150,000 clones, with around four fifths as singletons. Sample: PBMCs. The chain has TRBV4-3 and TRBJ1-3, with D hard to call. This receptor was identified in a man aged 40-50 years in good health and CMV-seronegative. The CDR3 DNA sequence: TGCGCCAGCAGCCCTTCGGGAAACACCATATATTTT. Protein sequence: CASSPSGNTIYF.